This TCR beta chain is from a study of regulatory T cells in long-lasting Graves disease. Time point meaning: newly diagnosed GD, antithyroid drugs for less than 3 months. Generation of the TCR library employed RNA extracted from PBMCs. J was trimmed by 7 bases and V by 4 bases; bases with no gene match: 6. CDR1 is SGHRS and CDR2 is YFSETQ in the germline V gene. The CDR3 has 14 amino acids. HTBI primers from iRepertoire and Arm-PCR of CDR3 regions yielded the TCR beta libraries. TCRdb used MiXCR to reprocess the multiplex PCR reads, holding one entry per CDR3 protein. The sample includes about 430,000 distinct CDR3 sequences, 15% of them seen just once. This sample also appeared in a second study, on T cells in Graves' hyperthyroidism and ophthalmopathy.

The genes are TRBV5-1 and TRBJ1-5, with 9 bases that match TRBD1. The sequencing used peripheral blood mononuclear cells (PBMCs), collected at new diagnosis, from a patient treated with antithyroid drugs. This clonotype originated in a woman between 35 and 50 years old with Graves disease. CDR3 nucleotides: TGCGCCAGCAGCGATTGGGACAGGGAACAGCCCCAGCATTTT. Residues: CASSDWDREQPQHF.